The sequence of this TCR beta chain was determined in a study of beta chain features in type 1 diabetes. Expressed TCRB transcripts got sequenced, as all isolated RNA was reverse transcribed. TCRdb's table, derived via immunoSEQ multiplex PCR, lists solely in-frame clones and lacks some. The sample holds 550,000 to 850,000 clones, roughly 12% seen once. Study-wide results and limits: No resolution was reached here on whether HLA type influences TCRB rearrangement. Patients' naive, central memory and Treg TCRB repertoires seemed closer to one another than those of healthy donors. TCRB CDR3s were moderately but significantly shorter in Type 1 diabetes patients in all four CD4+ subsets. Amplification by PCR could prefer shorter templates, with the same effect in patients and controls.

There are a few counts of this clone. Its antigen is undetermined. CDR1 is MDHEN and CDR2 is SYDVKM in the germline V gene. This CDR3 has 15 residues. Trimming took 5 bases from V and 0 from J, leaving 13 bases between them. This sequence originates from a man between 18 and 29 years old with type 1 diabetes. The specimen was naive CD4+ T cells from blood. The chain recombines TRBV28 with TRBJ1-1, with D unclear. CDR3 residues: CASSPPLTMNTEAFF. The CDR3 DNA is TGTGCCAGCAGTCCACCTCTGACCATGAACACTGAAGCTTTCTTT.